These 8 T cell receptor beta chains originate from one sample sequenced in a study of cytomegalovirus exposure and HLA in healthy donors. Primers: 60 Vbeta forward and 13 Jbeta reverse. Sequencing used immunoSEQ multiplex PCR; TCRdb keeps in-frame clones, though not all of them. Of about 160,000 clones in the sample, 75% to 85% were seen once. Sequencing was performed on PBMCs. The receptors come from a human donor in good health.

The genes are TRBV27 and TRBJ2-1, with D tentatively TRBD2 (6 bases). V was pared by 5 bases and J by 0 bases, with 14 bases between. The CDR3 is 16 residues long. Germline V gene data show CDR1 as MNHEY and CDR2 as SMNVEV (reference sequence). The CDR3 protein is CASSPGTQSSYNEQFF. The DNA for the CDR3 is TGTGCCAGCAGTCCCGGGACTCAAAGCTCCTACAATGAGCAGTTCTTC.

The genes are TRBV7-6 and TRBJ2-1, with D perhaps TRBD2 (5 bases). The CDR3 is 16 amino acids. Germline assignment: CDR1 SGHVS and CDR2 FNYEAQ. V lost 0 bases and J 2 bases, leaving 11 bases between the germline ends. CDR3 in amino acids: CASSLALANTYNEQFF. The CDR3 DNA reads as TGTGCCAGCAGCTTAGCCCTAGCTAACACCTACAATGAGCAGTTCTTC.

The chain joins TRBV7-2 to TRBJ1-5, with 7 bases lining up with TRBD1. CDR3 length equals 14 residues. CDR1 is SGHTA and CDR2 is FQGNSA in the germline V gene. V gave up 4 bases and J gave up 5 bases; unmatched junction bases: 5. CDR3 amino acids: CASSSRQGDQPQHF. The DNA for the CDR3 is TGTGCCAGCAGCTCCCGACAGGGAGATCAGCCCCAGCATTTT. The full variable domain, with the rest looked up from reference TRBV7-2 and TRBJ1-5, is GAGVSQSPSNKVTEKGKDVELRCDPISGHTALYWYRQSLGQGLEFLIYFQGNSAPDKSGLPSDRFSAERTGGSVSTLTIQRTQQEDSAVYLCASSSRQGDQPQHFGDGTRLSIL.

CDR3 sequence: CATSRDRASGVHEQYF. The CDR3 DNA reads as TGTGCCACCAGCAGAGATCGGGCTAGCGGGGTCCACGAGCAGTACTTC. The chain uses TRBV15 and TRBJ2-5, with 9 bases identical to TRBD2. TRBJ2-7 matches the DNA end more closely, so the J call is doubtful. Looked up from germline, CDR1 is LNHNV and CDR2 is YYDKDF (reference sequence). The CDR3 has 16 amino acids.

About this clone itself: An end of the junction differs from the germline gene, which may be a read error. The chain combines TRBV7-9 with TRBJ1-2; possibly TRBD1 for D (5 bases). The CDR3 extends over 12 amino acids. Germline values: CDR1 SEHNR, CDR2 FQNEAQ (reference sequence). CDR3 sequence reads: CSSSLMGLGYTF. CDR3 DNA sequence: TGTTCCAGCAGCTTAATGGGACTAGGCTACACCTTC.

The CDR3 reads CASSPSTSGINEQFF. The CDR3 bases are TGTGCCAGCAGCCCAAGCACTAGCGGGATCAATGAGCAGTTCTTC. The genes are TRBV7-9 and TRBJ2-1, with TRBD2 matching over 10 bases. V gave up 5 bases and J gave up 6 bases; unmatched junction bases: 7. The CDR3 runs 15 residues. The V gene's germline CDR1 is SEHNR and CDR2 FQNEAQ (reference sequence). Looking up the rest from reference TRBV7-9 and TRBJ2-1 gives the full variable domain: DTGVSQNPRHKITKRGQNVTFRCDPISEHNRLYWYRQTLGQGPEFLTYFQNEAQLEKSRLLSDRFSAERPKGSFSTLEIQRTEQGDSAMYLCASSPSTSGINEQFFGPGTRLTVL.

This chain connects TRBV11-1 to TRBJ1-1; 8 bases align to TRBD1. V gave up 4 bases and J gave up 5 bases; unmatched junction bases: 9. Germline values: CDR1 SGHAT, CDR2 FQDESV (reference sequence). The CDR3 consists of 15 residues. The CDR3 loop reads CASSSSGGARTEAFF. The CDR3, as DNA: TGTGCCAGCAGCTCGTCAGGGGGCGCGAGGACTGAAGCTTTCTTT.

V is TRBV10-3 and J is TRBJ2-7; weak D call: TRBD1 (6 bases). Germline V lookup: CDR1 ENHRY, CDR2 SYGVKD. V lost 8 bases to trimming and J lost 3 bases, with 11 bases between them. This CDR3 comprises 12 residues. CDR3 residues: CAIRDTHYEQYF. The DNA for the CDR3 is TGTGCCATCCGGGACACACACTACGAGCAGTACTTC.